This entry lists 6 T cell receptor beta chains sequenced from one sample in a study of blood T cell repertoires in COVID-19. Repertoires were generated with immunoSEQ multiplex PCR, while TCRdb's copy carries only in-frame clones and drops some. This sample yields 55,000 to 75,000 clones, of which around 87% are seen a single time; nearly 7.5% belongs to the top ten. Sequences were obtained from peripheral blood. The receptors shown here come from a human donor with active COVID-19. The donor label of this sample is uncertain.

This chain joins TRBV5-4 and TRBJ1-2, with 9 bases fitting TRBD1. CDR3 length: 14 residues. Trimming at V came to 1 base and at J to 6 bases, leaving 4 bases not matched to a gene. Germline CDR1 is SGHNT and CDR2 is YYREEE (reference sequence). CDR3 sequence: CASSLPQGANGYTF. The DNA for the CDR3 is TGTGCCAGCAGCTTGCCACAGGGGGCGAATGGCTACACCTTC. Complete variable domain (other parts from reference TRBV5-4 and TRBJ1-2): ETGVTQSPTHLIKTRGQQVTLRCSSQSGHNTVSWYQQALGQGPQFIFQYYREEENGRGNFPPRFSGLQFPNYSSELNVNALELDDSALYLCASSLPQGANGYTFGSGTRLTVV.

The chain uses TRBV7-6 and TRBJ1-1; TRBD1 matches at 7 bases. Germline V gene data show CDR1 as SGHVS and CDR2 as FNYEAQ. With V trimmed by 4 bases and J by 6 bases, 11 bases remained unmatched. This CDR3 has 15 amino acids. CDR3 bases: TGTGCCAGCAGCTCCATTTTGACAGGGACGGCTGAAGCTTTCTTT. This sequence encodes CASSSILTGTAEAFF.

The gene calls are TRBV18 and TRBJ2-7; no clear D gene. V lost 5 bases and J 4 bases, leaving 6 bases between the germline ends. CDR3 length equals 11 residues. The germline V gene encodes CDR1 KGHSH and CDR2 LQKENI. The CDR3 protein is CASSLQYEQYF. The DNA of the CDR3 is TGTGCCAGCTCATTACAGTACGAGCAGTACTTC.

The chain has TRBV2 and TRBJ1-2; D remains unclear. This CDR3 has 14 amino acids. Germline values: CDR1 SNHLY, CDR2 FYNNEI. V was trimmed by 7 bases and J by 1 base, leaving 13 bases between them. The CDR3 protein is CASITGRINYGYTF. The CDR3 nucleotides read TGTGCCAGCATCACCGGTCGAATTAACTATGGCTACACCTTC.

The chain is built from TRBV27 and TRBJ2-4; 11 nucleotides agree with TRBD2. Germline V CDR1 and CDR2: MNHEY, SMNVEV (reference sequence). The CDR3 consists of 16 residues. Trimming cost V 6 bases and J 0 bases; bases outside gene matches: 4. The CDR3 nucleotides are TGTGCCAGCAGGGGGGGACTAGCGGTAGCCAAAAACATTCAGTACTTC. Translated, it gives CASRGGLAVAKNIQYF.

The chain uses TRBV30 and TRBJ2-7; a possible D gene is TRBD1 (5 bases). The CDR3 has 14 residues. Germline-derived CDR1 and CDR2 are GTSNPN and SVGIG (reference sequence). Trimming took off 8 bases at V and 3 bases at J, with 20 bases between the two ends. The CDR3 region is CAMTRAGNFYEQYF. The CDR3 nucleotides read TGTGCCATGACTCGGGCAGGGAACTTCTACGAGCAGTACTTC.